These 4 T cell receptor beta chains were all obtained from the same sample, sequenced in a study of brain T cells in children with intractable seizures. TCRdb's copy holds only in-frame clones and misses some; the assay was immunoSEQ multiplex PCR. The sample contains about 120,000 clones, approximately 94% of which appear only once. The material was peripheral blood, obtained at surgery. The receptors were gathered from a boy younger than two with hemimegalencephaly and intractable seizures.

The gene calls are TRBV6-1 and TRBJ2-2; D is ambiguous. Trimming took 3 bases from V and 2 from J, leaving 7 bases between them. The CDR3 totals 14 residues. CDR1 MNHNS and CDR2 SASEGT come from the germline V gene. CDR3 DNA sequence: TGTGCCAGCAGTGAGACACTCAACACCGGGGAGCTGTTTTTT. Translating gives CASSETLNTGELFF.

The CDR3 protein is CSVKAGYEQYF. The CDR3, as DNA: TGCAGCGTCAAGGCGGGATACGAGCAGTACTTC. The chain has TRBV29-1 and TRBJ2-7, with TRBD2 as a possible D gene (6 bases). Per germline, CDR1 SQVTM and CDR2 ANQGSEA. The V gene lost 6 bases and the J gene lost 4 bases, with 10 bases spanning the gap. The CDR3 is 11 residues long.

The chain links TRBV29-1 to TRBJ2-1; D uncertain. V was pared by 2 bases and J by 6 bases, with 8 bases between. Germline loops: CDR1 SQVTM, CDR2 ANQGSEA. The CDR3 extends over 12 amino acids. As DNA, the CDR3 is TGCAGCGTTGAATGGGTAACCAATGAGCAGTTCTTC. As protein: CSVEWVTNEQFF.

The chain uses TRBV19 and TRBJ1-2; 8 bases are a match to TRBD1. The CDR3 covers 15 residues. In germline, CDR1 is LNHDA, CDR2 SQIVND (reference sequence). The junction had 9 bases not matched to a gene; V was cut back by 4 bases and J by 5 bases. Here the CDR3 DNA reads TGTGCCAGTAGTAAAGCCGACAGGGGCACATATGGCTACACCTTC. It is translated as CASSKADRGTYGYTF. The full variable domain, rest sourced from reference TRBV19 and TRBJ1-2, is DGGITQSPKYLFRKEGQNVTLSCEQNLNHDAMYWYRQDPGQGLRLIYYSQIVNDFQKGDIAEGYSVSREKKESFPLTVTSAQKNPTAFYLCASSKADRGTYGYTFGSGTRLTVV.